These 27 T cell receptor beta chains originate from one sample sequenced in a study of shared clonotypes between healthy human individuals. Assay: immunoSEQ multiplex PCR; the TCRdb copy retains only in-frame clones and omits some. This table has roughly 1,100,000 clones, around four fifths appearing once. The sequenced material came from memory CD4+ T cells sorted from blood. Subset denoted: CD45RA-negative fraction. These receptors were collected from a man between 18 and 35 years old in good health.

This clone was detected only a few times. In nucleotides, the CDR3 is TGTGCCAGCAGTATTGGGGGAACACCGTTAGGCAATGGCTACACCTTC. Protein: CASSIGGTPLGNGYTF. The genes are TRBV14 and TRBJ1-2, with TRBD1 as a possible D gene (5 bases). Germline V gene data show CDR1 as SGHDN and CDR2 as FVKESK. This CDR3 has 16 amino acids. Trimming took off 6 bases at V and 6 bases at J, with 23 bases between the two ends.

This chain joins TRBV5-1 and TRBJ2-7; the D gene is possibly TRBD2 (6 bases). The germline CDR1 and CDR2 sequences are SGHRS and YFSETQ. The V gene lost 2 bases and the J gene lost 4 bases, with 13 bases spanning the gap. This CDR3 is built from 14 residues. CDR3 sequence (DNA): TGCGCCAGCAGCTTTTCGGGAGTCACGTACGAGCAGTACTTC. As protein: CASSFSGVTYEQYF. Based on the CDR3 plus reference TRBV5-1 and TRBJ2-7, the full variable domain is KAGVTQTPRYLIKTRGQQVTLSCSPISGHRSVSWYQQTPGQGLQFLFEYFSETQRNKGNFPGRFSGRQFSNSRSEMNVSTLELGDSALYLCASSFSGVTYEQYFGPGTRLTVT.

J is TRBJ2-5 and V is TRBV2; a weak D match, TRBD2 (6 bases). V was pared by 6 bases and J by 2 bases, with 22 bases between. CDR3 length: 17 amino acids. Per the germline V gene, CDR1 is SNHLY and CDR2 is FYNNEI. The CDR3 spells CASRTTGLTPTQETQYF. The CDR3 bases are TGTGCCAGCAGGACAACGGGACTGACTCCAACACAAGAGACCCAGTACTTC.

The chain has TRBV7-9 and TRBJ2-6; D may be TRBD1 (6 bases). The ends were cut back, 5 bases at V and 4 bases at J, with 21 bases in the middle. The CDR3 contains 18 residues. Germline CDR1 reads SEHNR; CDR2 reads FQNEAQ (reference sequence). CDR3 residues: CASSPLGGVNSGANVLTF. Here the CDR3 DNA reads TGTGCCAGCAGCCCCCTTGGGGGCGTTAATTCCGGGGCCAACGTCCTGACTTTC.

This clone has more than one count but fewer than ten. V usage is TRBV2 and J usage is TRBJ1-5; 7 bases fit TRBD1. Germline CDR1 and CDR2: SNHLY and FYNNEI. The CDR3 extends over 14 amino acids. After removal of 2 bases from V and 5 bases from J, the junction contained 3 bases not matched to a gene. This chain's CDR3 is CASSELTGHQPQHF. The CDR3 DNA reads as TGTGCCAGCAGTGAATTGACAGGGCATCAGCCCCAGCATTTT. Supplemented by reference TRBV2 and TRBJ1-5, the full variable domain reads EPEVTQTPSHQVTQMGQEVILRCVPISNHLYFYWYRQILGQKVEFLVSFYNNEISEKSEIFDDQFSVERPDGSNFTLKIRSTKLEDSAMYFCASSELTGHQPQHFGDGTRLSIL.

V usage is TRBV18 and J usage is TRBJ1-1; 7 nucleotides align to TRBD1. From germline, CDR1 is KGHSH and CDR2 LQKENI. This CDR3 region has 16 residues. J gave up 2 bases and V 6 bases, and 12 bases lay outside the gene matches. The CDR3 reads CASSLQGLGLNTEAFF. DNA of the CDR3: TGTGCCAGCTCCCTACAGGGGTTGGGTCTAAACACTGAAGCTTTCTTT.

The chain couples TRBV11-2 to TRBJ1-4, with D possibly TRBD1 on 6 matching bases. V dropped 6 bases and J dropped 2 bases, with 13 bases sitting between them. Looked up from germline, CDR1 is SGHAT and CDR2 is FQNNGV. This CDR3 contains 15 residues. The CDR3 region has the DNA TGTGCCAGCAGTCTTCGGGGGGCGACTAATGAAAAACTGTTTTTT. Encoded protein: CASSLRGATNEKLFF.

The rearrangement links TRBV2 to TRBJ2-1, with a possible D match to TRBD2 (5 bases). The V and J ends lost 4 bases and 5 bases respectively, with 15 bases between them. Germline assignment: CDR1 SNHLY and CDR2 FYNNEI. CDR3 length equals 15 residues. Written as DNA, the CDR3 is TGTGCCAGCAGTGCCATAAGGACTGGAAACAATGAGCAGTTCTTC. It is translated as CASSAIRTGNNEQFF. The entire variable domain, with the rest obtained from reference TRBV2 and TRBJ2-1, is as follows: EPEVTQTPSHQVTQMGQEVILRCVPISNHLYFYWYRQILGQKVEFLVSFYNNEISEKSEIFDDQFSVERPDGSNFTLKIRSTKLEDSAMYFCASSAIRTGNNEQFFGPGTRLTVL.

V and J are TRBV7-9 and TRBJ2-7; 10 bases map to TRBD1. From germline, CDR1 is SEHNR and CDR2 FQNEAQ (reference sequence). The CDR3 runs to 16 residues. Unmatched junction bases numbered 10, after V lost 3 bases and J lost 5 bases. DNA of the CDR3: TGTGCCAGCAGCTTCGCCCCGGGACAGGGGTCCAACGAGCAGTACTTC. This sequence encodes CASSFAPGQGSNEQYF.

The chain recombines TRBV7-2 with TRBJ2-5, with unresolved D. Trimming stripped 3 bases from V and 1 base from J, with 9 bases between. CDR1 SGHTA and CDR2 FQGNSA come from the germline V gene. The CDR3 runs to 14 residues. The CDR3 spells CASSFLTLQETQYF. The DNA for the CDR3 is TGTGCCAGCAGCTTTCTGACACTCCAAGAGACCCAGTACTTC.

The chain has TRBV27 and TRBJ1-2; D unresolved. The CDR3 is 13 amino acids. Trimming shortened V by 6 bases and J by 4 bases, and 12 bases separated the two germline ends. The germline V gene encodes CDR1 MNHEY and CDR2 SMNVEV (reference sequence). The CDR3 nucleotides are TGTGCCAGCAGCCGCATATCCAGCTATGGCTACACCTTC. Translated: CASSRISSYGYTF.

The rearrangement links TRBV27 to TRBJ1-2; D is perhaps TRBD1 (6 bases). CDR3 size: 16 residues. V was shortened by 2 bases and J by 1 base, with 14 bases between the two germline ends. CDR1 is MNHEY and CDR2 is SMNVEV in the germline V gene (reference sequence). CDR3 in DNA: TGTGCCAGCAGTTTAAAGGGACACAACTTTAACTATGGCTACACCTTC. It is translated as CASSLKGHNFNYGYTF.

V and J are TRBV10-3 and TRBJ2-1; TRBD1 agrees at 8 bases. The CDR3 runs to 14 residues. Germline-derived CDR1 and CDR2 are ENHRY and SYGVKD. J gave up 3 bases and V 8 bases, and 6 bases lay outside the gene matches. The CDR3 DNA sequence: TGTGCCATCCAGGGGGCGTCGGGCTACAATGAGCAGTTCTTC. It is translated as CAIQGASGYNEQFF.

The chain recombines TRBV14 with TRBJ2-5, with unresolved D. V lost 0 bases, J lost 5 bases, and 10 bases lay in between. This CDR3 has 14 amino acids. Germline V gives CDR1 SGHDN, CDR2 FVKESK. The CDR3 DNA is TGTGCCAGCAGCCAAGATACTGTCTCGGAGACCCAGTACTTC. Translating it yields CASSQDTVSETQYF.

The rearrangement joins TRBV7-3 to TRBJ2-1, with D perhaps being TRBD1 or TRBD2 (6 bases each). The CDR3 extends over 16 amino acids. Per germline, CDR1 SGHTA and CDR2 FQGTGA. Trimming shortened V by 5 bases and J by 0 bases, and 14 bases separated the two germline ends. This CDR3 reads CASSAKGGSSYNEQFF. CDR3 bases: TGTGCCAGCAGCGCCAAAGGGGGGAGCTCCTACAATGAGCAGTTCTTC.

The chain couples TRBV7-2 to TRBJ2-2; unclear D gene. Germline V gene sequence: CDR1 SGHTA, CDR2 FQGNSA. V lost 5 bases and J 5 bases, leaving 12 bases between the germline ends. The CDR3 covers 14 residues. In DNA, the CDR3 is TGTGCCAGCAGCCCGCGACCCGGAACCGGGGAGCTGTTTTTT. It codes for CASSPRPGTGELFF.

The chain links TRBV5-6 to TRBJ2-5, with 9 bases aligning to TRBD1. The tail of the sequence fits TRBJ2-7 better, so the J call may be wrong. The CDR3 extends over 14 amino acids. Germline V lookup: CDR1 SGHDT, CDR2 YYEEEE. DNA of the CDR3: TGTGCCAGCAGCTGGGGACAGGGATCCTACGAGCAGTACTTC. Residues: CASSWGQGSYEQYF.

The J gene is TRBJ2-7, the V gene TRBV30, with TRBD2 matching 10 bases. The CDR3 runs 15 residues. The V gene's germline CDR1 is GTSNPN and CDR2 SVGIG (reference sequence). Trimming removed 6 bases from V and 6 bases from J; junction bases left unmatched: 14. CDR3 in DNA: TGTGCCTGCCAAACAGTCAGCGGGGGGGCAGGCGAGCAGTACTTC. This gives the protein CACQTVSGGAGEQYF. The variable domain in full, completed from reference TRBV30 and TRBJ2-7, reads SQTIHQWPATLVQPVGSPLSLECTVEGTSNPNLYWYRQAAGRGLQLLFYSVGIGQISSEVPQNLSASRPQDRQFILSSKKLLLSDSGFYLCACQTVSGGAGEQYFGPGTRLTVT.

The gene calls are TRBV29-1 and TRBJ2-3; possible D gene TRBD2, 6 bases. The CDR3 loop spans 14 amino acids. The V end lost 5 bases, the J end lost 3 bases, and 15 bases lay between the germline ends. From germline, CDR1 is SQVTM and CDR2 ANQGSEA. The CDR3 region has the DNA TGCAGCGTTAGCTATAGACTAGTGACAGATACGCAGTATTTT. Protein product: CSVSYRLVTDTQYF.

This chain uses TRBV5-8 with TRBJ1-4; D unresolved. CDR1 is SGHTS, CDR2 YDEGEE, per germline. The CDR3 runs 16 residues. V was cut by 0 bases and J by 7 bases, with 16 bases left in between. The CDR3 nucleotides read TGTGCCAGCAGCTTGGAGGCGGCACCAAGCGGTGAAAAACTGTTTTTT. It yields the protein CASSLEAAPSGEKLFF. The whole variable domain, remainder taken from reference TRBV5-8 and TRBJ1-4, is EAGVTQSPTHLIKTRGQQATLRCSPISGHTSVYWYQQALGLGLQFLLWYDEGEERNRGNFPPRFSGRQFPNYSSELNVNALELEDSALYLCASSLEAAPSGEKLFFGSGTQLSVL.

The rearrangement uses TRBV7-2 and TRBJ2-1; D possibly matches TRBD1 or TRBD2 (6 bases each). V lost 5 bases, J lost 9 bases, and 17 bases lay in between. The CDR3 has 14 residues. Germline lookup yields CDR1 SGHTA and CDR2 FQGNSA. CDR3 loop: CASSALGGRIEQFF. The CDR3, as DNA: TGTGCCAGCAGCGCATTGGGGGGCCGGATTGAGCAGTTCTTC. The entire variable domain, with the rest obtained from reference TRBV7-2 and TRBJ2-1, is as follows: GAGVSQSPSNKVTEKGKDVELRCDPISGHTALYWYRQSLGQGLEFLIYFQGNSAPDKSGLPSDRFSAERTGGSVSTLTIQRTQQEDSAVYLCASSALGGRIEQFFGPGTRLTVL.

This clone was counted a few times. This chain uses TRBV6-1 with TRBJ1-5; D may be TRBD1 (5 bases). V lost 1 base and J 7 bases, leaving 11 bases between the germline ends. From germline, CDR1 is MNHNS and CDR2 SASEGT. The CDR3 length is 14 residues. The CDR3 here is CASSEVAGRQPQHF. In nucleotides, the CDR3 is TGTGCCAGCAGTGAAGTGGCAGGGAGGCAGCCCCAGCATTTT.

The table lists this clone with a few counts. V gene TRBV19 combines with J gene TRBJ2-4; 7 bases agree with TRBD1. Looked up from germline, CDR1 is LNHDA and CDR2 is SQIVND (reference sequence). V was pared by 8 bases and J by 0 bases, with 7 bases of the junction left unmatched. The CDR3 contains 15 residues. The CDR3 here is CASSDRTLAKNIQYF. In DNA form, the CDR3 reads TGTGCCAGTTCGGACAGGACTCTAGCCAAAAACATTCAGTACTTC.

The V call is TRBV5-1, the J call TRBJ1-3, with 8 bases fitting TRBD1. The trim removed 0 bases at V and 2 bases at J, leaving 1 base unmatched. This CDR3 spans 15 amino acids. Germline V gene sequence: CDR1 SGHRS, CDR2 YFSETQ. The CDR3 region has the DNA TGCGCCAGCAGCTTGGCACAGGGGGCTGGAAACACCATATATTTT. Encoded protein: CASSLAQGAGNTIYF.

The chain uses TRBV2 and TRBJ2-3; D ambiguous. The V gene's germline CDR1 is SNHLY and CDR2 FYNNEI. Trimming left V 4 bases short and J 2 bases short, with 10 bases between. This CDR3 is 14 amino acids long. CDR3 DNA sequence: TGTGCCAGCAGTGTGAGGTCGTACACAGATACGCAGTATTTT. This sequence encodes CASSVRSYTDTQYF.

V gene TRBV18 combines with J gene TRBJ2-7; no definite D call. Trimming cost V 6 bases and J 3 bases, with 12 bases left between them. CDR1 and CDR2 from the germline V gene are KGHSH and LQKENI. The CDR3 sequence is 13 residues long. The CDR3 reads CASSGLDGYEQYF. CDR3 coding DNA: TGTGCCAGCTCGGGCCTAGACGGCTACGAGCAGTACTTC.

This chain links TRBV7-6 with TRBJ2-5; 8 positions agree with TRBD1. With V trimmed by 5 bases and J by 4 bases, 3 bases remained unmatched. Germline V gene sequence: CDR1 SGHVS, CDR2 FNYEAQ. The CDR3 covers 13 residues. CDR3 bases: TGTGCCAGCAGCCCTGGACAGGGAGAGACCCAGTACTTC. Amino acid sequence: CASSPGQGETQYF. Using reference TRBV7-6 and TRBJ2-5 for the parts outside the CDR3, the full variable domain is GAGVSQSPRYKVTKRGQDVALRCDPISGHVSLYWYRQALGQGPEFLTYFNYEAQQDKSGLPNDRFSAERPEGSISTLTIQRTEQRDSAMYRCASSPGQGETQYFGPGTRLLVL.